This T cell receptor beta chain is from a study of technical replicates of blood from a few donors. TCRdb's table, derived via immunoSEQ multiplex PCR, lists solely in-frame clones and lacks some. Of around 15,000 clones in the sample, around 86% are singletons; the top ten hold around an eighth. Sequencing was done on a sample of PBMCs. The sequence was obtained from a human donor in good health.

CDR3 loop: CASTKAGGAAETQYF. The CDR3 DNA reads TGCGCCAGCACAAAGGCGGGGGGCGCGGCGGAGACCCAGTACTTC. The chain combines TRBV5-1 with TRBJ2-5; 8 bases agree with TRBD2. The trim removed 6 bases at V and 5 bases at J, leaving 12 bases unmatched. This CDR3 spans 15 amino acids. In germline, CDR1 is SGHRS, CDR2 YFSETQ. The full variable domain, completed using reference TRBV5-1 and TRBJ2-5, is KAGVTQTPRYLIKTRGQQVTLSCSPISGHRSVSWYQQTPGQGLQFLFEYFSETQRNKGNFPGRFSGRQFSNSRSEMNVSTLELGDSALYLCASTKAGGAAETQYFGPGTRLLVL.